Listed below are T cell receptor beta chains from one sample, sequenced in a study of T-cell reconstitution after alpha-beta-depleted transplantation in children. TCRdb reprocessed the PCR reads with MiXCR, giving one entry per CDR3 protein. This sample has about 1,000,000 distinct CDR3 sequences, with 25% to 30% found just once. This specimen consisted of PBMCs, mostly from graft donor cells, obtained 360 days after TCRalphabeta/CD19-depleted stem cell transplant. The receptors were gathered from a boy under three years old who had a stem cell transplant for SCID, so the T cells may come from the graft donor. Each CDR3 is given with its conserved first and last residue. The D gene is left open where the match is weak. Not all rows give a size; the values are once, few, many and, for expanded clones, a class.

V: TRBV12-3/TRBV12-4; D: NA; size: NA; J: TRBJ1-5; CDR3: CASSLVPLGGNQPQHF; DNA: TGTGCCAGCAGTTTAGTCCCCCTCGGGGGCAATCAGCCCCAGCATTTT
V: TRBV4-1; D: TRBD1; size: NA; J: TRBJ2-6; CDR3: CASRTTGKGGANVLTF; DNA: TGCGCCAGCAGGACGACAGGGAAGGGTGGGGCCAACGTCCTGACTTTC
V: TRBV29-1; D: NA; size: few; J: TRBJ2-1; CDR3: CSVSPGTQGYNEQFF; DNA: TGCAGCGTTTCGCCGGGGACCCAAGGGTACAATGAGCAGTTCTTC
V: TRBV29-1; D: TRBD1; size: NA; J: TRBJ2-5; CDR3: CSAGQGKGVQETQYF; DNA: TGCAGCGCCGGACAGGGGAAGGGGGTCCAAGAGACCCAGTACTTC
V: TRBV5-1; D: TRBD2; size: few; J: TRBJ2-1; CDR3: CASSFPLAGGNNEQFF; DNA: TGCGCCAGCAGCTTCCCGCTAGCGGGGGGGAACAATGAGCAGTTCTTC
V: TRBV5-5; D: NA; size: NA; J: TRBJ1-2; CDR3: CASSLAGWTLANYGYTF; DNA: TGTGCCAGCAGCTTGGCCGGCTGGACACTAGCTAACTATGGCTACACCTTC
V: TRBV20-1; D: TRBD1; size: few; J: TRBJ2-5; CDR3: CSARTGFETQYF; DNA: TGCAGTGCGAGGACAGGGTTCGAGACCCAGTACTTC
V: TRBV29-1; D: NA; size: many; J: TRBJ1-1; CDR3: CSVGRGNTEAFF; DNA: TGCAGCGTTGGCAGGGGGAACACTGAAGCTTTCTTT
V: TRBV7-9; D: NA; size: few; J: TRBJ2-4; CDR3: CASSLQGTTLAKNIQYF; DNA: TGTGCCAGCAGCTTACAGGGGACGACCCTAGCCAAAAACATTCAGTACTTC
V: TRBV7-2; D: NA; size: NA; J: TRBJ2-7; CDR3: CASSLAYGDEQYF; DNA: TGTGCCAGCAGCTTAGCGTATGGGGACGAGCAGTACTTC
V: TRBV20-1; D: NA; size: NA; J: TRBJ2-7; CDR3: CSAPKTGGVYEQYF; DNA: TGCAGTGCCCCAAAGACAGGCGGGGTCTACGAGCAGTACTTC
V: TRBV20-1; D: TRBD2; size: few; J: TRBJ2-3; CDR3: CSAQVSSGDADTQYF; DNA: TGCAGTGCTCAAGTGTCTAGCGGGGACGCAGATACGCAGTATTTT
V: TRBV20-1; D: NA; size: NA; J: TRBJ1-2; CDR3: CSASPQGNYGYTF; DNA: TGCAGTGCTAGTCCCCAGGGGAACTATGGCTACACCTTC
V: TRBV10-3; D: NA; size: few; J: TRBJ2-3; CDR3: CAISAGSKRPSADTQYF; DNA: TGTGCCATCAGCGCAGGTAGCAAGCGGCCCAGTGCAGATACGCAGTATTTT
V: TRBV5-1; D: NA; size: few; J: TRBJ2-5; CDR3: CASSLARPQETQYF; DNA: TGCGCCAGCAGCTTGGCTCGACCACAAGAGACCCAGTACTTC
V: TRBV20-1; D: TRBD2; size: NA; J: TRBJ2-3; CDR3: CSACRTSGGTDTQYF; DNA: TGCAGTGCCTGTCGCACTAGCGGGGGGACAGATACGCAGTATTTT
V: TRBV5-1; D: NA; size: few; J: TRBJ2-5; CDR3: CASSLGRNGETQYF; DNA: TGCGCCAGCAGCTTGGGAAGAAACGGCGAGACCCAGTACTTC
V: TRBV7-2; D: NA; size: NA; J: TRBJ1-2; CDR3: CASSSSLGGYTF; DNA: TGTGCCAGCAGCTCCTCCCTAGGGGGCTACACCTTC
V: TRBV5-1; D: NA; size: NA; J: TRBJ2-6; CDR3: CASSFSAGSSGANVLTF; DNA: TGCGCCAGCAGCTTTTCCGCAGGGAGCTCTGGGGCCAACGTCCTGACTTTC
V: TRBV29-1; D: NA; size: NA; J: TRBJ2-4; CDR3: CSVEIGGRGAKNIQYF; DNA: TGCAGCGTTGAAATTGGGGGGAGAGGAGCCAAAAACATTCAGTACTTC
V: TRBV10-3; D: NA; size: NA; J: TRBJ2-1; CDR3: CATGQRSSYNEQFF; DNA: TGTGCCACCGGACAGCGCAGCTCCTACAATGAGCAGTTCTTC
V: TRBV12-3/TRBV12-4; D: TRBD2; size: few; J: TRBJ2-1; CDR3: CASSSGGTSGDNEQFF; DNA: TGTGCCAGCAGCTCCGGCGGGACTAGCGGAGACAATGAGCAGTTCTTC
V: TRBV7-6; D: NA; size: few; J: TRBJ2-3; CDR3: CASNMAGLVDTQYF; DNA: TGTGCCAGCAACATGGCGGGGCTAGTAGATACGCAGTATTTT
V: TRBV6-1; D: NA; size: NA; J: TRBJ1-6; CDR3: CASSRGKGSPLHF; DNA: TGTGCCAGCAGTCGGGGGAAAGGCTCACCCCTCCACTTT
V: TRBV6-5; D: TRBD1; size: NA; J: TRBJ2-5; CDR3: CASSKLGQAPQETQYF; DNA: TGTGCCAGCAGTAAACTCGGACAGGCCCCCCAAGAGACCCAGTACTTC
V: TRBV28; D: TRBD1; size: few; J: TRBJ2-1; CDR3: CAAGDRGILDEQFF; DNA: TGTGCCGCGGGGGACAGGGGCATACTCGATGAGCAGTTCTTC
V: TRBV29-1; D: NA; size: few; J: TRBJ2-7; CDR3: CSVALRGAYEQYF; DNA: TGCAGCGTTGCTCTCAGGGGAGCCTACGAGCAGTACTTC
V: TRBV6-1; D: TRBD1; size: NA; J: TRBJ2-7; CDR3: CASRSPGTGSREQYF; DNA: TGTGCCAGCAGATCCCCGGGGACAGGGTCGCGCGAGCAGTACTTC
V: TRBV5-1; D: NA; size: NA; J: TRBJ2-7; CDR3: CASSSGGANYEQYF; DNA: TGCGCCAGCAGTTCCGGCGGGGCCAACTACGAGCAGTACTTC
V: TRBV12-3/TRBV12-4; D: NA; size: few; J: TRBJ2-7; CDR3: CASSPQPGRLAYEQYF; DNA: TGTGCCAGCAGTCCCCAACCGGGACGGCTGGCCTACGAGCAGTACTTC
V: TRBV12-3/TRBV12-4; D: NA; size: NA; J: TRBJ2-5; CDR3: CASSLALSQETQYF; DNA: TGTGCCAGCAGTTTAGCGCTCAGCCAAGAGACCCAGTACTTC
V: TRBV11-1; D: NA; size: NA; J: TRBJ2-1; CDR3: CASSLWGITGSSYNEQFF; DNA: TGTGCCAGCAGCTTATGGGGAATTACAGGTAGCTCCTACAATGAGCAGTTCTTC
V: TRBV4-2; D: NA; size: few; J: TRBJ1-3; CDR3: CASSQGTGSSGNTIYF; DNA: TGTGCCAGCAGCCAAGGGACCGGGAGCTCTGGAAACACCATATATTTT
V: TRBV15; D: NA; size: NA; J: TRBJ1-2; CDR3: CATSSGTSYGYTF; DNA: TGTGCCACCAGCAGCGGAACTAGCTATGGCTACACCTTC
V: TRBV18; D: NA; size: many; J: TRBJ2-5; CDR3: CASSPGVRETQYF; DNA: TGTGCCAGCTCACCAGGGGTCAGGGAGACCCAGTACTTC
V: TRBV5-1; D: NA; size: NA; J: TRBJ2-3; CDR3: CASRERLSTDTQYF; DNA: TGCGCCAGCAGAGAGAGACTTAGCACAGATACGCAGTATTTT
V: TRBV5-1; D: NA; size: few; J: TRBJ2-1; CDR3: CASSLRSYTDSYNEQFF; DNA: TGCGCCAGCAGCCTTAGATCCTACACGGACTCCTACAATGAGCAGTTCTTC
V: TRBV6-1; D: NA; size: few; J: TRBJ1-2; CDR3: CASSLAFRASYGYTF; DNA: TGTGCCAGCAGCCTGGCCTTCAGGGCCAGCTATGGCTACACCTTC
V: TRBV24-1; D: NA; size: few; J: TRBJ2-3; CDR3: CATSDRGTAGTYTQYF; DNA: TGTGCCACCAGTGACCGTGGGACAGCGGGAACTTATACGCAGTATTTT
V: TRBV3-1; D: TRBD2; size: NA; J: TRBJ2-4; CDR3: CASSQNALAGGKNIQYF; DNA: TGTGCCAGCAGCCAAAATGCCTTAGCGGGGGGGAAAAACATTCAGTACTTC
V: TRBV6-2/TRBV6-3; D: NA; size: NA; J: TRBJ2-3; CDR3: CASSYPLDGTDTQYF; DNA: TGTGCCAGCAGTTACCCCCTGGACGGCACAGATACGCAGTATTTT
V: TRBV28; D: NA; size: once; J: TRBJ2-5; CDR3: CASSSFGWGSREETQYF; DNA: TGTGCCAGCAGTTCATTCGGGTGGGGGTCCAGGGAAGAGACCCAGTACTTC
V: TRBV6-5; D: TRBD1; size: NA; J: TRBJ1-1; CDR3: CASGTGAAFF; DNA: TGTGCCAGCGGGACAGGGGCCGCTTTCTTT
V: TRBV9; D: TRBD2; size: few; J: TRBJ2-5; CDR3: CASSTGGLAGAGIQETQYF; DNA: TGTGCCAGCAGCACAGGGGGACTAGCGGGGGCCGGGATCCAAGAGACCCAGTACTTC
V: TRBV20-1; D: NA; size: NA; J: TRBJ2-5; CDR3: CSATGNGPETQYF; DNA: TGCAGTGCTACAGGGAACGGGCCGGAGACCCAGTACTTC
V: TRBV25-1; D: NA; size: NA; J: TRBJ2-6; CDR3: CASSELGETGANVLTF; DNA: TGTGCCAGCAGTGAGCTTGGGGAAACTGGGGCCAACGTCCTGACTTTC
V: TRBV12-3/TRBV12-4; D: NA; size: NA; J: TRBJ1-1; CDR3: CASSLLRMNTEAFF; DNA: TGTGCCAGCAGTTTACTCCGCATGAACACTGAAGCTTTCTTT
V: TRBV5-1; D: TRBD1; size: NA; J: TRBJ1-3; CDR3: CASSSTGGNGDTIYF; DNA: TGCGCCAGCAGCTCTACAGGGGGAAATGGAGACACCATATATTTT
V: TRBV11-2; D: NA; size: many; J: TRBJ2-3; CDR3: CASSLRPATTSTDTQYF; DNA: TGTGCCAGCAGCTTAAGGCCGGCTACGACTAGCACAGATACGCAGTATTTT
V: TRBV29-1; D: TRBD2; size: NA; J: TRBJ2-2; CDR3: CSVAVAGRNTGELFF; DNA: TGCAGCGTGGCTGTAGCGGGAAGGAACACCGGGGAGCTGTTTTTT
V: TRBV12-3/TRBV12-4; D: TRBD2; size: NA; J: TRBJ2-1; CDR3: CASSLPVAGGNNEQFF; DNA: TGTGCCAGCAGTCTGCCAGTAGCGGGGGGGAATAATGAGCAGTTCTTC
V: TRBV12-3/TRBV12-4; D: NA; size: few; J: TRBJ2-5; CDR3: CASAYSLGKTQYF; DNA: TGTGCCAGCGCGTACTCCCTCGGGAAGACCCAGTACTTC
V: TRBV2; D: NA; size: few; J: TRBJ1-4; CDR3: CASVTETAEKLFF; DNA: TGTGCCAGCGTGACAGAAACCGCTGAAAAACTGTTTTTT
V: TRBV6-4; D: NA; size: NA; J: TRBJ1-4; CDR3: CASSVLDRKLFF; DNA: TGTGCCAGCAGTGTTCTAGACAGAAAACTGTTTTTT
V: TRBV29-1; D: NA; size: few; J: TRBJ2-2; CDR3: CSAQVQGNTGELFF; DNA: TGCAGCGCCCAGGTACAGGGAAACACCGGGGAGCTGTTTTTT
V: TRBV3-1; D: TRBD2; size: few; J: TRBJ2-1; CDR3: CASSRRTSDGEQFF; DNA: TGTGCCAGCAGCCGAAGGACTAGCGACGGGGAGCAGTTCTTC
V: TRBV7-2; D: NA; size: NA; J: TRBJ2-3; CDR3: CASSLEGGWADTQYF; DNA: TGTGCCAGCAGCTTAGAGGGGGGGTGGGCAGATACGCAGTATTTT
V: TRBV12-3/TRBV12-4; D: NA; size: few; J: TRBJ1-6; CDR3: CASSLGGPRSFHF; DNA: TGTGCCAGCAGTTTAGGGGGCCCCAGGTCCTTCCACTTT
V: TRBV29-1; D: NA; size: few; J: TRBJ2-3; CDR3: CSGGTSDTQYF; DNA: TGCAGCGGCGGGACCTCAGATACGCAGTATTTT